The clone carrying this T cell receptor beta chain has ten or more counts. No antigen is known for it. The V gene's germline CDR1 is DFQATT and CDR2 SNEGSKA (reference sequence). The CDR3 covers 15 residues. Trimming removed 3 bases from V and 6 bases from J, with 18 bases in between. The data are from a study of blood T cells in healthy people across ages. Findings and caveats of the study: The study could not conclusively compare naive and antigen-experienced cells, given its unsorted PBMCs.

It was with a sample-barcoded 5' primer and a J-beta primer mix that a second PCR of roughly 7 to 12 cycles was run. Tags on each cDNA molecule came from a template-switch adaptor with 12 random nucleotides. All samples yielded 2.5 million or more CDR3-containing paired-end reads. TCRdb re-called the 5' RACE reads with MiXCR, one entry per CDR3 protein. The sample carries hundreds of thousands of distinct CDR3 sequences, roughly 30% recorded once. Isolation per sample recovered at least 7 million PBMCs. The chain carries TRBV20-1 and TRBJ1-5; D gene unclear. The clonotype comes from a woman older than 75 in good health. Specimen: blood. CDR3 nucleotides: TGCAGTGCTAGGGCCAGATATGAGTTGGTTCAGCCCCAGCATTTT. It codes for CSARARYELVQPQHF.